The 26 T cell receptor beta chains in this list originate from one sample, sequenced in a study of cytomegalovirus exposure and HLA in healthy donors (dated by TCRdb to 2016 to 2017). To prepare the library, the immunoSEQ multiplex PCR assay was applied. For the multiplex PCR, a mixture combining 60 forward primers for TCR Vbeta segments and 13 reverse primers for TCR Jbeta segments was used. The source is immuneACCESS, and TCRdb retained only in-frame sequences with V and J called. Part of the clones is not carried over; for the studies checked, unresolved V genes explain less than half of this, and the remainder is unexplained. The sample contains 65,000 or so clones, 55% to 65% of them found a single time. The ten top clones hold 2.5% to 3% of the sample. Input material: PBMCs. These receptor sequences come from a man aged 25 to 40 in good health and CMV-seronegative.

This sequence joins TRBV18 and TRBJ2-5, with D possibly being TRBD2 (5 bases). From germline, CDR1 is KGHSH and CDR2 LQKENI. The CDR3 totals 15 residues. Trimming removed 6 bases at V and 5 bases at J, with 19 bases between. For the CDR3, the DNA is TGTGCCAGCTCGCCGGACTCCCCCCCCGAGGAGACCCAGTACTTC. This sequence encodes CASSPDSPPEETQYF.

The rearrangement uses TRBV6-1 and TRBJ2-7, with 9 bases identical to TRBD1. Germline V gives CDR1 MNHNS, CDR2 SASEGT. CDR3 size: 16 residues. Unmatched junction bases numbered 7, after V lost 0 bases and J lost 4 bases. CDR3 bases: TGTGCCAGCAGTGAAGCTTGGGACAGGGTAGGGTACGAGCAGTACTTC. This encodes CASSEAWDRVGYEQYF.

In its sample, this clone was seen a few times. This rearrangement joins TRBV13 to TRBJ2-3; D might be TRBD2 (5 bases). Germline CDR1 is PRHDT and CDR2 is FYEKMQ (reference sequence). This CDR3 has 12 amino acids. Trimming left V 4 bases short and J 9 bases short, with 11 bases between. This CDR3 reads CASSSDGGTQYF. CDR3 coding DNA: TGTGCCAGCAGCTCCGATGGCGGGACGCAGTATTTT.

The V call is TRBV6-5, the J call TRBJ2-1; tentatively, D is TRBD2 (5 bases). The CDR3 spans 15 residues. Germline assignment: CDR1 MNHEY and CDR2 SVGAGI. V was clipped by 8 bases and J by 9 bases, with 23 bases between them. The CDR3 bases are TGTGCCAGCTACCGCGCGGGCCAGGCGAAAGGTGAGCAGTTCTTC. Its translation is CASYRAGQAKGEQFF.

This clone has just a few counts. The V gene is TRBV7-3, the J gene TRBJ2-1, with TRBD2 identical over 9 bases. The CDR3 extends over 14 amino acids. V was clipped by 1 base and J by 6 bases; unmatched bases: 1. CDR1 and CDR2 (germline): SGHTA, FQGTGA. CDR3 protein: CASSLKLAGNEQFF. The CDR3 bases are TGTGCCAGCAGCTTAAAACTAGCGGGCAATGAGCAGTTCTTC.

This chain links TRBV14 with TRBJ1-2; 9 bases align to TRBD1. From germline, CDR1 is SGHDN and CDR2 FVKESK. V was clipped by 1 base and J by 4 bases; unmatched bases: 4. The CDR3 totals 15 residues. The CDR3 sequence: CASSQGGQGSYGYTF. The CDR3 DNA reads TGTGCCAGCAGCCAAGGAGGACAGGGGAGCTATGGCTACACCTTC.

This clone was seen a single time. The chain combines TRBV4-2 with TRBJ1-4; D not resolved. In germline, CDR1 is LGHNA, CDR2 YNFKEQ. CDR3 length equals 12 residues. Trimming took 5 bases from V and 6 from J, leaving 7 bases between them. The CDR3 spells CASSAGDEKLFF. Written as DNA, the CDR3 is TGTGCCAGCAGCGCGGGAGATGAAAAACTGTTTTTT.

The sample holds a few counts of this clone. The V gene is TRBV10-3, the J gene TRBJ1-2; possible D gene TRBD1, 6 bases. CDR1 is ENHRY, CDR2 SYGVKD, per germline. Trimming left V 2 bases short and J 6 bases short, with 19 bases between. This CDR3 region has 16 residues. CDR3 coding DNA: TGTGCCATCAGTGAGCCCGACAAGGGGGGGGAGAATGGCTACACCTTC. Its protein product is CAISEPDKGGENGYTF.

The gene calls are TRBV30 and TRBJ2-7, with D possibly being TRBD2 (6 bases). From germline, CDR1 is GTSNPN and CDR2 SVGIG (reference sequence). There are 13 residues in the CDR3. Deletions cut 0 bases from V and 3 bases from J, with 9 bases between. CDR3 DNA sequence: TGTGCCTGGAGTGTGGGGGGTGACTACGAGCAGTACTTC. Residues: CAWSVGGDYEQYF.

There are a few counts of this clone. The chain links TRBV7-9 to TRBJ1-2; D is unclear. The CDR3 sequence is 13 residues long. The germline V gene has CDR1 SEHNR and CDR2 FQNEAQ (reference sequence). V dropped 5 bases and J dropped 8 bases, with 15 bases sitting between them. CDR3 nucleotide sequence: TGTGCCAGCAGCCCCGAACTATTTGGGGGCTACACCTTC. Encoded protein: CASSPELFGGYTF.

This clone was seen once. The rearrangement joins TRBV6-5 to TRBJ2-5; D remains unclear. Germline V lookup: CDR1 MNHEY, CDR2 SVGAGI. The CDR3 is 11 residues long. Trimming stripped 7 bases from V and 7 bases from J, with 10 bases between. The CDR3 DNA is TGTGCCAGCATCCTAGAAGGGACCCAGTACTTC. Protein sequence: CASILEGTQYF.

In nucleotides, the CDR3 is TGTGCCAGCTCGGATCCGGGACTAGCGGAAAGCTCCTACGAGCAGTACTTC. This sequence encodes CASSDPGLAESSYEQYF. The genes are TRBV2 and TRBJ2-7; TRBD2 matches 11 bases. Per the germline V gene, CDR1 is SNHLY and CDR2 is FYNNEI. This CDR3 is 17 amino acids long. V lost 8 bases to trimming and J lost 0 bases; unmatched junction nucleotides: 12.

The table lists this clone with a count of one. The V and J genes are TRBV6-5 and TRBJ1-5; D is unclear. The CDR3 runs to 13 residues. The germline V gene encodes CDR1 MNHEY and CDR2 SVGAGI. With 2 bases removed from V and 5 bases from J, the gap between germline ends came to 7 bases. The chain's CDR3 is CASSYGGHQPQHF. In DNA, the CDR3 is TGTGCCAGCAGTTACGGCGGCCATCAGCCCCAGCATTTT.

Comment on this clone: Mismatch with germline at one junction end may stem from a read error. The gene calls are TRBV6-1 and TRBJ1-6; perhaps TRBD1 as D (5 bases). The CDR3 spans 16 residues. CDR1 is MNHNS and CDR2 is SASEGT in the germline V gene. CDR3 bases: TGTGCCAGCAGTAAAGCCCCGGAGGGGAATAATTCACCCCTCCACTTT. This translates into CASSKAPEGNNSPLHF.

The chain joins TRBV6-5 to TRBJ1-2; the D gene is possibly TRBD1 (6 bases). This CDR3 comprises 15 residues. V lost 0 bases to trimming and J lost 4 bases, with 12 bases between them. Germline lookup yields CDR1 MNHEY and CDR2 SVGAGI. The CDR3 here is CASSYSAQGSYGYTF. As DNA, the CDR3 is TGTGCCAGCAGTTACTCGGCCCAGGGGTCCTATGGCTACACCTTC.

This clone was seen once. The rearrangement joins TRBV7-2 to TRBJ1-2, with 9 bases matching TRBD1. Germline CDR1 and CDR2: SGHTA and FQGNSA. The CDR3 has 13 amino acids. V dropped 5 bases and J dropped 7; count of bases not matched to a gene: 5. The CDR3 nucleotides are TGTGCCAGCAGCGAAGACAGGGGGGCTGGCTACACCTTC. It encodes CASSEDRGAGYTF.

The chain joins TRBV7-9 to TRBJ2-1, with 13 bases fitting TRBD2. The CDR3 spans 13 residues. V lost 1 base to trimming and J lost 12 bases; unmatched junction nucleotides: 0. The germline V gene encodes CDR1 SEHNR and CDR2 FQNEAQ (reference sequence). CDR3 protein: CASSLGTSGRQFF. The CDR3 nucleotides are TGTGCCAGCAGCTTAGGGACTAGCGGGAGGCAGTTCTTC.

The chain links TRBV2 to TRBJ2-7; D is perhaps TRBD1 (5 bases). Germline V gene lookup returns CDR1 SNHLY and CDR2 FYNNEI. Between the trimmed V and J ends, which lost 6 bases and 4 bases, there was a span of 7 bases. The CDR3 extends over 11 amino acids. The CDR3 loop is CASRTAYEQYF. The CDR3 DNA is TGTGCCAGCAGGACAGCATACGAGCAGTACTTC.

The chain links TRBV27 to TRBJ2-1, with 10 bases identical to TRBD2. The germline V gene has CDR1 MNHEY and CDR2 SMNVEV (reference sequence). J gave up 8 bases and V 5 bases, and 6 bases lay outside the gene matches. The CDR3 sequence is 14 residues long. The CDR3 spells CASSPWTSGDEQFF. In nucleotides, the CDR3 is TGTGCCAGCAGTCCCTGGACTAGCGGCGATGAGCAGTTCTTC.

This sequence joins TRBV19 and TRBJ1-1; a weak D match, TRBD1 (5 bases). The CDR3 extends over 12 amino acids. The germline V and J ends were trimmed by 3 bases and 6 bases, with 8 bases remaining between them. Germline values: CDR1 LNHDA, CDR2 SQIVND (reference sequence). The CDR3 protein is CASSITGAEAFF. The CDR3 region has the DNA TGTGCCAGTAGTATCACAGGCGCTGAAGCTTTCTTT.

The CDR3 DNA follows: TGTGCCTGGAGTGCGGCGGGACTTAGCACAGATACGCAGTATTTT. Translated, it gives CAWSAAGLSTDTQYF. The chain couples TRBV30 to TRBJ2-3; possible D gene TRBD2, 6 bases. Germline CDR1 reads GTSNPN; CDR2 reads SVGIG (reference sequence). V was shortened by 1 base and J by 0 bases, with 11 bases between the two germline ends. The CDR3 is 15 residues long. Using reference TRBV30 and TRBJ2-3 for the parts outside the CDR3, the full variable domain is SQTIHQWPATLVQPVGSPLSLECTVEGTSNPNLYWYRQAAGRGLQLLFYSVGIGQISSEVPQNLSASRPQDRQFILSSKKLLLSDSGFYLCAWSAAGLSTDTQYFGPGTRLTVL.

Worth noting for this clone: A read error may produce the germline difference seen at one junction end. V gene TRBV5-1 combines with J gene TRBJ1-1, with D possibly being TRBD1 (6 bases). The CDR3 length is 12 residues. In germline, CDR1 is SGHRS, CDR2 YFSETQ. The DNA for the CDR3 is TGCGCCAGCGGCCAAGGGGACACAGAAGCTTTCTTT. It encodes CASGQGDTEAFF.

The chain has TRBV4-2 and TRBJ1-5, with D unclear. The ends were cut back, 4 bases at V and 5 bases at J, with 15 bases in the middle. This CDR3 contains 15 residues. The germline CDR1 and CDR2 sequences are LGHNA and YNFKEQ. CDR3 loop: CASSLSPGKYQPQHF. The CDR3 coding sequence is TGTGCCAGCAGCCTCTCCCCGGGGAAATATCAGCCCCAGCATTTT.

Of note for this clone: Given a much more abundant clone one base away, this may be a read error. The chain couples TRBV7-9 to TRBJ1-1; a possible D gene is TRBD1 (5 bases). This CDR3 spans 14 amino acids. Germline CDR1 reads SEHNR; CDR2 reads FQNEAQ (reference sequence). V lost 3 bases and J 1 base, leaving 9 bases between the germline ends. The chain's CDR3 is CASSLGPGNTEAFF. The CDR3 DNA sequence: TGTGCCAGCAGCTTGGGGCCAGGGAACACTGAAGCTTTCTTT.

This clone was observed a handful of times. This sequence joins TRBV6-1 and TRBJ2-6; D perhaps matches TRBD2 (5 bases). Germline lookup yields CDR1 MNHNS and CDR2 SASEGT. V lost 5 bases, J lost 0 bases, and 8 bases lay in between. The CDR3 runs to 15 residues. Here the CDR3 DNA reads TGTGCCAGCAGTTTGCGGGTCTCTGGGGCCAACGTCCTGACTTTC. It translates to CASSLRVSGANVLTF.

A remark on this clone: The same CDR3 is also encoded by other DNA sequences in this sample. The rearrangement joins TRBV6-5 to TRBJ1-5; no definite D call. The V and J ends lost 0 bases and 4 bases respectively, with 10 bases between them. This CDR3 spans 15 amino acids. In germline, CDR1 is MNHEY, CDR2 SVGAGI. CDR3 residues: CASSYSGGGNQPQHF. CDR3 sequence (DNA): TGTGCCAGCAGTTACTCTGGTGGAGGAAATCAGCCCCAGCATTTT.